This T cell receptor beta chain was observed in a study of blood T cell repertoires in COVID-19. Overall study context: Sites across the United States, Italy and Spain contributed samples from acute and convalescent COVID-19. T cells, B-cell-depleted T cells, or PBMCs provided the cDNA or gDNA that served as material.

In the authors' methods: How many nucleated cells were present was estimated from reference gene primer amplification. The protocol was immunoSEQ multiplex PCR, while the TCRdb copy is restricted to in-frame clones and leaves out a portion. V and J calls and clone size follow that table, whereas D and trimming were derived from the DNA. The data hold fewer than 90,000 clones, with about nine tenths observed a single time. The source of this sequence is a man aged 50 to 59 with active or convalescent COVID-19. Sequencing input: peripheral blood.

CDR3 bases: TGTGCCAGCAGTTTGTGGACAGGATCTCAGGGTGAAAAACTGTTTTTT. This sequence encodes CASSLWTGSQGEKLFF. This sequence joins TRBV28 and TRBJ1-4, with 7 bases lining up with TRBD1. The germline V gene has CDR1 MDHEN and CDR2 SYDVKM. There are 16 residues in the CDR3. The V gene end was trimmed by 3 bases and the J gene end by 7 bases; junction bases not matched to a gene: 11.